This T cell receptor beta chain comes out of a study of resident and recirculating memory T cells in vitiligo. Measured with immunoSEQ multiplex PCR; TCRdb has only the in-frame clones, and not every one. The table has tens of thousands of clones, roughly 94% seen once; the top ten hold approximately 4.7%. This clone appeared once. CDR1 is MNHNS and CDR2 is SASEGT in the germline V gene. This CDR3 contains 17 residues. The J segment lost 7 bases and the V segment lost 4 bases, leaving 11 bases of the junction unmatched. The V and J genes are TRBV6-1 and TRBJ2-4, with 12 bases aligning to TRBD2. Sample: blood. This receptor was identified in a male donor with vitiligo. CDR3 in DNA: TGTGCCAGCAGTGCGACTAGCGGGAGACCCCATAAGAACATTCAGTACTTC. This sequence encodes CASSATSGRPHKNIQYF.